The count of the clone carrying this T cell receptor (beta chain) is one. Sequenced by immunoSEQ multiplex PCR; TCRdb stores in-frame clones only, minus some. This table has around 160,000 clones, 84% appearing once. The entry originates in a study of blood T cell repertoires in COVID-19. The junction had 12 bases not matched to a gene; V was cut back by 0 bases and J by 7 bases. The CDR3 is 17 residues long. From germline, CDR1 is KGHSH and CDR2 LQKENI. The sequenced material came from peripheral blood. The sequence came from a woman older than 75 with acute or convalescent COVID-19. The chain employs TRBV18 and TRBJ2-7; 10 bases fit TRBD2. The CDR3 loop is CASSPPQSLAGVGEQYF. The CDR3 DNA reads as TGTGCCAGCTCACCACCGCAGTCGCTAGCGGGAGTTGGGGAGCAGTACTTC.